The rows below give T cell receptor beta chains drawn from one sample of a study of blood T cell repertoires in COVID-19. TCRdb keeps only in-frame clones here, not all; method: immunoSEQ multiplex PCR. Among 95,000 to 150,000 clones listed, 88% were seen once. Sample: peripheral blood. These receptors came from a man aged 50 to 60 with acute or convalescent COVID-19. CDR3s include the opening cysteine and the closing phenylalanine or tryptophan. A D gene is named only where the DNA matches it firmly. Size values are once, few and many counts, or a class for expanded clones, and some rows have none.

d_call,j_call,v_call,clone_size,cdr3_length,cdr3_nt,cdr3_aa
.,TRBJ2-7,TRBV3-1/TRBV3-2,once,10,TGTGCCAGCGAGGGCGATATTCAGCACTTC,CASEGDIQHF
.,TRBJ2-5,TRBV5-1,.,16,TGCGCCAGCAGCTTGGTAGGCAGGGGGGTCCAAGAGACCCAGTACTTC,CASSLVGRGVQETQYF
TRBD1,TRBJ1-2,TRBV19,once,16,TGTGCCAGTAGTATCGGGACAGGGGTATTTTCTAGTGGCTACACCTTC,CASSIGTGVFSSGYTF
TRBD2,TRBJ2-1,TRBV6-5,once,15,TGTGCCAGCACAAGTCTTGGGGGGGCCTACAATGAGCAGTTCTTC,CASTSLGGAYNEQFF
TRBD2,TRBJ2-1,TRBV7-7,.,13,TGTGCCAGCAGCTCTGGGACTAGCGGTGAGCAGTTCTTC,CASSSGTSGEQFF
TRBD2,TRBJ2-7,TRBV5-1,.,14,TGCGCCAGCAGCGTTGGTAGCGGGACGGGCGAGCAGTACTTC,CASSVGSGTGEQYF
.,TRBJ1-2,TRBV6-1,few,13,TGTGCCAGCAGTGAATTGCAGGACTATGGCTACACCTTC,CASSELQDYGYTF
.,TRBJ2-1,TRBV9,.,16,TGTGCCAGCAGCGTAGTACGGGCTAGCGCACACAATGAGCAGTTCTTC,CASSVVRASAHNEQFF
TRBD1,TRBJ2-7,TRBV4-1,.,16,TGCGCCAGCAGCCAAGATCCCTTGGCAGGGGGCGGCGAGCAGTACTTC,CASSQDPLAGGGEQYF
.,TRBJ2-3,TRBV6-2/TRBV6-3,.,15,TGTGCCAGCAGTTACTCCCTGCGGTACACAGATACGCAGTATTTT,CASSYSLRYTDTQYF
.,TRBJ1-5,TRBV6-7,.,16,TGTGCCAGCGGCGGGGGCACAAGATATAGCAATCAGCCCCAGCATTTT,CASGGGTRYSNQPQHF
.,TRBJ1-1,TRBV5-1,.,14,TGCGCCAGCAGCCCACCGACAGCCCACACTGAAGCTTTCTTT,CASSPPTAHTEAFF
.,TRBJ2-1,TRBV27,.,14,TGTGCCAGCAGTTTACAACTAGCCGGAAATGAGCAGTTCTTC,CASSLQLAGNEQFF
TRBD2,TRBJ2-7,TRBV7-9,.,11,TGTGCCAGCAGCGCGGGGAGGGCACAGTACTTC,CASSAGRAQYF
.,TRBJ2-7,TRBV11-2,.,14,TGTGCCAGCAACTTTGAACAGCTAACCTACGAGCAGTACTTC,CASNFEQLTYEQYF
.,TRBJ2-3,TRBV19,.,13,TGTGCCAGTAGTATAGATCGGGCAGATACGCAGTATTTT,CASSIDRADTQYF
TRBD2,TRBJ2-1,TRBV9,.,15,TGTGCCAGCAGCCCGGGACTAGCGCCGAACAATGAGCAGTTCTTC,CASSPGLAPNNEQFF
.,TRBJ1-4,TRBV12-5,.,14,TGTGCTAGTGGTTTGGTTGGGGAGCCAGAGAAACTGTTTTTT,CASGLVGEPEKLFF
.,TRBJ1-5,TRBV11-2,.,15,TGTGCCAGCAGCTTAGACGGGGATAGCAATCAGCCCCAGCATTTT,CASSLDGDSNQPQHF
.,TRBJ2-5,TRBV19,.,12,TGTGCCAGTAGTGTAGGGAGGGAGACCCAGTACTTC,CASSVGRETQYF
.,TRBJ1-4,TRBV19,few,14,TGTGCCAGTAGTTCAGGGTCTCTGAGGGAAAAACTGTTTTTT,CASSSGSLREKLFF
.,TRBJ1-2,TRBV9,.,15,TGTGCCAGCAGCGTAGAAGGTCGCCGGGACTATGGCTACACCTTC,CASSVEGRRDYGYTF
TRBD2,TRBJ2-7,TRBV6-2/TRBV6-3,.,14,TGTGCCAGCAGTTACGGGACTAACTCCTACGAGCAGTACTTC,CASSYGTNSYEQYF
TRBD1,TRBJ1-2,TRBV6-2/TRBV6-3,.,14,TGTGCCAGCAGTTACTCCCGGACAGGGGTTGGCTACACCTTC,CASSYSRTGVGYTF
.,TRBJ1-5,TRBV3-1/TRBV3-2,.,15,TGTGCCAGCAGCCAAGGTCCGCGCAGCAATCAGCCCCAGCATTTT,CASSQGPRSNQPQHF
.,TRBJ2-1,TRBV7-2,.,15,TGTGCCAGCAGCTTAAAGGCTAGCGATTACAATGAGCAGTTCTTC,CASSLKASDYNEQFF
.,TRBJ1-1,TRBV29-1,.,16,TGCAGCGTTGAATTGGGGTGGACAGTTCTGAACACTGAAGCTTTCTTT,CSVELGWTVLNTEAFF
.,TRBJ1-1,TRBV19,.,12,TGTGCCAGTAGTATGGTCGGGACTGAAGCTTTCTTT,CASSMVGTEAFF
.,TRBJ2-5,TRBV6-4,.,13,TGTGCCAGCAGTGACTCGATCGGGGAGACCCAGTACTTC,CASSDSIGETQYF
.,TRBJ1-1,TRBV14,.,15,TGTGCCAGCAGCCAAGCACTGAACGCGAACACTGAAGCTTTCTTT,CASSQALNANTEAFF
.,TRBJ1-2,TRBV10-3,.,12,TGTGCCATCACGGGGATAGATTATGGCTACACCTTC,CAITGIDYGYTF
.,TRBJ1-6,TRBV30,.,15,TGTGCCTGGAGTTCAGAAACCAGGACAGTTTCACCCCTCCACTTT,CAWSSETRTVSPLHF
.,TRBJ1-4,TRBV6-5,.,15,TGTGCCAGCAGTACCACAGGGTCTGGTGTAGAAAAACTGTTTTTT,CASSTTGSGVEKLFF
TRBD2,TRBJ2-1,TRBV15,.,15,TGTGCCACCAGCAGAGGACTAGCGGGAGTGAGTGAGCAGTTCTTC,CATSRGLAGVSEQFF
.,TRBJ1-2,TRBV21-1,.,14,TGTGCCAGCAGCAAAACAGGGGTATACTATGGCTACACCTTC,CASSKTGVYYGYTF
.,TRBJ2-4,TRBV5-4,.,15,TGTGCCAGCAGCTTCGGAGGAGGGCGGGAAAACATTCAGTACTTC,CASSFGGGRENIQYF
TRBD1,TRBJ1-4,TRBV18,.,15,TGTGCCAGCTCACCTATCCGGGACAGGGACGAAAAACTGTTTTTT,CASSPIRDRDEKLFF
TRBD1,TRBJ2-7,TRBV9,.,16,TGTGCCAGCAGCCTAGGAGAGGGACAGGGGACCTACGAGCAGTACTTC,CASSLGEGQGTYEQYF
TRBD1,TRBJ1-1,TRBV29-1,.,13,TGCAGCGGACGCCACAGGGGGGGCACTGAAGCTTTCTTT,CSGRHRGGTEAFF
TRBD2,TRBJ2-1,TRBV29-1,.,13,TGCAGCGTTGTTGGGCTAGCGGTTAATGAGCAGTTCTTC,CSVVGLAVNEQFF
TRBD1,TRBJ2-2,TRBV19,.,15,TGTGCCAGTAGTGCTCATTACAGGGGGACCGGGGAGCTGTTTTTT,CASSAHYRGTGELFF
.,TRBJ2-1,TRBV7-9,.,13,TGTGCCAGCAGTAGGCTAGCGTCCTATGAGCAGTTCTTC,CASSRLASYEQFF
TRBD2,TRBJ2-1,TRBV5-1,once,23,TGCGCCAGCAGCTCCCGGGGAGTAAAGGGGACTAGCGGGAGAGACAGCTCCTACAATGAGCAGTTCTTC,CASSSRGVKGTSGRDSSYNEQFF